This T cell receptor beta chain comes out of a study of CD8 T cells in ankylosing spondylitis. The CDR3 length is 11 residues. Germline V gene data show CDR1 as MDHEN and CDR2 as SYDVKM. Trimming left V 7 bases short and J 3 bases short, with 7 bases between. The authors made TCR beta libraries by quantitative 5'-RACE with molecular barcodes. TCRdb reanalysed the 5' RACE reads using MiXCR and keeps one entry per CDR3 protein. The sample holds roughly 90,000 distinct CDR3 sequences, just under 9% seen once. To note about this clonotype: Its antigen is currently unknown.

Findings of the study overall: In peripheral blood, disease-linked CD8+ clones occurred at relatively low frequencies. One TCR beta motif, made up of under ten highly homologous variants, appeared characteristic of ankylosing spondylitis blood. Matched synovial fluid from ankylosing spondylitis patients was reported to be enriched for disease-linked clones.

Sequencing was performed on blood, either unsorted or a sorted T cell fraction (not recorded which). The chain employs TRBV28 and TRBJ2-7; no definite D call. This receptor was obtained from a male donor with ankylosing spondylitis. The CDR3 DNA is TGTGCCAGCATCTCGGGCTACGAGCAGTACTTC. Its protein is CASISGYEQYF.